This T cell receptor (beta chain) was captured by sequencing in a study of T cells in Graves' hyperthyroidism and ophthalmopathy. Study-level results: Model output signaled ophthalmopathy a median approximately 6.2 months ahead of onset.

The hyperthyroidism patients had all been newly diagnosed, and their disease duration was under 2 months. Their ages ranged from 18 to 65 years. Thyroid ultrasound and orbital computed tomography, with clinical symptoms and serum thyroxine and TRAb, informed diagnoses. Concerning this clonotype: The antigen remains undetermined.

TCR beta CDR3 regions were amplified from RNA transcripts. When the TCR CDR3 underwent first-round RT-PCR, the HTBI primer set was used. TCRdb reanalysed the multiplex PCR reads using MiXCR and keeps one entry per CDR3 protein. This sample has about 610,000 distinct CDR3 sequences, with around 45% found just once. The TCR originated in a woman between 18 and 30 years old with Graves' hyperthyroidism. Source material: peripheral blood or thyroid tissue (not recorded which).

CDR3 sequence: CAIRSGAHYEQYF. The CDR3 DNA is TGTGCCATCAGGAGCGGAGCCCACTACGAGCAGTACTTC. J is TRBJ2-7 and V is TRBV10-3; TRBD2 might be the D (5 bases). The germline V and J ends were trimmed by 6 bases and 3 bases, with 12 bases remaining between them. Germline lookup yields CDR1 ENHRY and CDR2 SYGVKD. The CDR3 covers 13 residues.